A selection of T cell receptor beta chains follows, all from one sample in a study of T-cell reconstitution after alpha-beta-depleted transplantation in children. A single record per CDR3 protein comes from TCRdb applying MiXCR to the PCR reads. The table lists 700,000 or so distinct CDR3 sequences, 10% to 15% of them singletons. This material consisted of PBMCs, taken before TCRalphabeta/CD19-depleted stem cell transplant. The origin of the receptors is a girl aged 2-10 years with congenital amegakaryocytic thrombocytopenia, due to receive a stem cell transplant. The CDR3 runs from the conserved cysteine through the conserved F or W. D genes are given only for firm matches. Clone size is given for some rows only: seen once, a few or many times, or a class if the clone is expanded.

>TRBJ2-1|TRBV7-9|.|TRBD2
CASSLMREGYEQFF
TGTGCCAGCAGCTTAATGCGGGAGGGTTATGAGCAGTTCTTC
>TRBJ1-3|TRBV29-1|.|.
CSVTTSLGNTIYF
TGCAGCGTAACGACGTCTCTGGGAAACACCATATATTTT
>TRBJ2-5|TRBV5-1|few|.
CASSGSREETQYF
TGCGCCAGCAGCGGGTCCAGGGAAGAGACCCAGTACTTC
>TRBJ2-1|TRBV29-1|many|.
CSYSRTADYNEQFF
TGCAGCTACTCTCGAACAGCTGACTACAATGAGCAGTTCTTC
>TRBJ2-5|TRBV29-1|.|.
CSVRSGVGARETQYF
TGCAGCGTTAGATCGGGAGTTGGGGCGCGAGAGACCCAGTACTTC
>TRBJ1-1|TRBV12-3/TRBV12-4|many|.
CASSNQATEAFF
TGTGCCAGCTCGAATCAGGCTACTGAAGCTTTCTTT
>TRBJ2-2|TRBV4-1|many|.
CASSWTTGELFF
TGCGCCAGCAGCTGGACCACCGGGGAGCTGTTTTTT
>TRBJ2-3|TRBV7-6|many|TRBD2
CASSSGLVLDTQYF
TGTGCCAGCAGCTCGGGACTAGTTCTAGATACGCAGTATTTT
>TRBJ2-5|TRBV7-9|.|.
CASSLGVRATVETQYF
TGTGCCAGCAGCTTAGGGGTCAGGGCCACCGTCGAGACCCAGTACTTC
>TRBJ2-1|TRBV7-6|.|TRBD2
CASSVNPSGYSYNEQFF
TGTGCCAGCAGCGTAAATCCTAGCGGATACTCCTACAATGAGCAGTTCTTC
>TRBJ2-7|TRBV6-2/TRBV6-3|many|.
CASSYVSGGGYEQYF
TGTGCCAGCAGTTACGTATCAGGAGGGGGCTACGAGCAGTACTTC
>TRBJ2-3|TRBV7-6|.|.
CASSFSTGTPAGTDTQYF
TGTGCCAGCAGCTTTTCCACCGGGACGCCGGCGGGAACAGATACGCAGTATTTT
>TRBJ1-1|TRBV12-3/TRBV12-4|.|.
CASRAMGGVTEAFF
TGTGCCAGCAGGGCCATGGGGGGGGTGACTGAAGCTTTCTTT
>TRBJ2-1|TRBV29-1|many|TRBD2
CSVEGLAGGPHLRVYNEQFF
TGCAGCGTTGAGGGACTAGCGGGAGGGCCTCACTTGAGGGTGTACAATGAGCAGTTCTTC
>TRBJ2-7|TRBV6-5|many|.
CASSYSDLQKSHEQYF
TGTGCCAGCAGTTACTCGGACCTACAGAAATCCCACGAGCAGTACTTC
>TRBJ2-5|TRBV6-1|few|TRBD2
CASSPVGLAGLKETQYF
TGTGCCAGCAGTCCGGTGGGACTAGCGGGATTAAAAGAGACCCAGTACTTC
>TRBJ2-1|TRBV10-3|many|.
CASTAAESSYNEQFF
TGTGCCTCAACGGCGGCGGAAAGCTCCTACAATGAGCAGTTCTTC
>TRBJ2-1|TRBV29-1|many|TRBD2
CSVEALGLGGNEQFF
TGCAGCGTTGAAGCATTGGGACTAGGTGGTAACGAGCAGTTCTTC
>TRBJ1-6|TRBV30|once|.
CAWSLGRGNPPLHF
TGTGCCTGGAGTTTAGGAAGGGGTAATCCACCCCTCCACTTT
>TRBJ2-7|TRBV5-1|many|TRBD1
CASSLGAGDRVKEQYF
TGCGCCAGCAGCCTTGGTGCTGGGGACAGGGTGAAGGAGCAGTACTTC
>TRBJ2-7|TRBV29-1|.|.
CSVEGTAREGSYEQYF
TGCAGCGTTGAAGGGACAGCCCGTGAGGGGTCCTACGAGCAGTACTTC
>TRBJ2-7|TRBV7-8|.|.
CASSPTLGSDLSEQYF
TGTGCCAGCAGCCCGACCCTGGGTAGCGACCTCTCCGAGCAGTACTTC